This T cell receptor beta chain was found in a study of blood T cell repertoires in COVID-19. Original data processing: Reference gene primer amplification yielded estimated nucleated cell counts. Libraries were prepared by immunoSEQ multiplex PCR; TCRdb keeps only in-frame clonotypes and omits some of them. The V and J calls and clone size are taken from that table; D and trimming were inferred from the DNA. The sample shows about 260,000 clones, approximately 87% of them seen only once. V was clipped by 5 bases and J by 6 bases, with 14 bases between them. The CDR3 runs to 13 residues. Germline CDR1 MNHEY, CDR2 SMNVEV (reference sequence).

The genes are TRBV27 and TRBJ2-7; possibly TRBD1 for D (5 bases). This clonotype was obtained from a human donor in a cohort sampled during active COVID-19. What was sequenced was peripheral blood. Written as DNA, the CDR3 is TGTGCCAGCAGTGCAGGGTTTAGGGGCGAGCAGTACTTC. Protein: CASSAGFRGEQYF.